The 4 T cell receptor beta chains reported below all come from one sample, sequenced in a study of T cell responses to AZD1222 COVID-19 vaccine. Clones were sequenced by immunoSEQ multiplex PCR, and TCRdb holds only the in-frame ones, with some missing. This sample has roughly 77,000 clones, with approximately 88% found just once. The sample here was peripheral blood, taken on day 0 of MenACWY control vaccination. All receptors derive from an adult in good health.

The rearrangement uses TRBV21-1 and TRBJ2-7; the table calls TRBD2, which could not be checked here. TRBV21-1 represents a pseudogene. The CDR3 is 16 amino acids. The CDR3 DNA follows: TGTGCCAGCAGCAAAGCGAAGTCGGACTCATCCTACGAGCAGTACTTC. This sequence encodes CASSKAKSDSSYEQYF.

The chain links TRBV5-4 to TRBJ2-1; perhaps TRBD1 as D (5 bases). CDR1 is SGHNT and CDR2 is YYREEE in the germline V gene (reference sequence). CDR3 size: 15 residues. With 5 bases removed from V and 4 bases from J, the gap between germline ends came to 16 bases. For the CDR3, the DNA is TGTGCCAGCAGTAAGGGGCAGGGTTTGTACAATGAGCAGTTCTTC. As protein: CASSKGQGLYNEQFF.

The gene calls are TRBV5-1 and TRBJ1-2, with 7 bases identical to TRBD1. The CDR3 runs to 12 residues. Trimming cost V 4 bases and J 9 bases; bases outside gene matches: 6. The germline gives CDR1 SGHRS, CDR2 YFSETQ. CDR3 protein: CASSLGQERYTF. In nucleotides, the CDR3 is TGCGCCAGCAGCCTTGGACAGGAACGCTACACCTTC.

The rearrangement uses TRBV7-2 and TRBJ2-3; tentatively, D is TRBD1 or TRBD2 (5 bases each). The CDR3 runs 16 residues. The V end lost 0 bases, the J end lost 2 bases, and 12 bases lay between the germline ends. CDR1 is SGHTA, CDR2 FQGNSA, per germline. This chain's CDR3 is CASSLALGPHTDTQYF. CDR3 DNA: TGTGCCAGCAGCTTAGCGCTGGGACCCCACACAGATACGCAGTATTTT.